This TCR beta chain was recovered during a study of cytomegalovirus exposure and HLA in healthy donors. The PCR employed 60 Vbeta primers together with 13 Jbeta primers. Produced via immunoSEQ multiplex PCR; TCRdb's table is partial and in-frame only. Counted here are fewer than 150,000 clones, around 80% occurring once; the ten biggest clones make up over 2%. Germline CDR1 SGHVS, CDR2 FNYEAQ. The V and J ends lost 2 bases and 0 bases respectively, with 7 bases between them. The CDR3 length is 15 residues. The sample taken for sequencing was PBMCs. The clonotype comes from a man between 25 and 39 years old in good health and CMV-seronegative. This chain joins TRBV7-6 and TRBJ2-2, with D unclear. The CDR3 spells CASSLRTSNTGELFF. CDR3 in DNA: TGTGCCAGCAGCTTACGCACATCGAACACCGGGGAGCTGTTTTTT. Full variable domain (outside the CDR3, taken from reference TRBV7-6 and TRBJ2-2): GAGVSQSPRYKVTKRGQDVALRCDPISGHVSLYWYRQALGQGPEFLTYFNYEAQQDKSGLPNDRFSAERPEGSISTLTIQRTEQRDSAMYRCASSLRTSNTGELFFGEGSRLTVL.